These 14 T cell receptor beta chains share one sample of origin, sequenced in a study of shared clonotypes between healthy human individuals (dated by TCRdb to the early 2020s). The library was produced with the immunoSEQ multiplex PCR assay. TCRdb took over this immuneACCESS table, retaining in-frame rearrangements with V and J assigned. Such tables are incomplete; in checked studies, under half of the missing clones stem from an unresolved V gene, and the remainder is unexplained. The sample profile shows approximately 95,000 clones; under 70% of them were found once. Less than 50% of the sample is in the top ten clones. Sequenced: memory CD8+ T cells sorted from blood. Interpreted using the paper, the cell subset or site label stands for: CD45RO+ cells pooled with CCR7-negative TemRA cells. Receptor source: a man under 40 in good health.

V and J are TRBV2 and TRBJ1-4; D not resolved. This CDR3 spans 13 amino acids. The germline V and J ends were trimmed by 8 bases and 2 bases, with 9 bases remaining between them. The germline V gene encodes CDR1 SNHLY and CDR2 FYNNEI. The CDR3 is CASLGRTNEKLFF. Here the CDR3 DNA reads TGTGCCAGCTTAGGGCGCACTAATGAAAAACTGTTTTTT.

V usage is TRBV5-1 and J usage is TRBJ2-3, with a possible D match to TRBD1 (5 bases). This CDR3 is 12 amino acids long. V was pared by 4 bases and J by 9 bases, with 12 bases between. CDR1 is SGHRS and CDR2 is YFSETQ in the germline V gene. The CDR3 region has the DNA TGCGCCAGCAGCCCCGACAGTCCGACGCAGTATTTT. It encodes CASSPDSPTQYF.

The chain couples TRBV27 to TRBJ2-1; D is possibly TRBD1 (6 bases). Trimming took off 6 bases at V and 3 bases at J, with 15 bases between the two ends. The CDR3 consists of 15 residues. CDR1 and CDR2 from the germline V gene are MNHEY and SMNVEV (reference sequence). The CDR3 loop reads CASSTGQLLYNEQFF. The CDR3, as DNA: TGTGCCAGCAGCACCGGACAGCTTCTCTACAATGAGCAGTTCTTC.

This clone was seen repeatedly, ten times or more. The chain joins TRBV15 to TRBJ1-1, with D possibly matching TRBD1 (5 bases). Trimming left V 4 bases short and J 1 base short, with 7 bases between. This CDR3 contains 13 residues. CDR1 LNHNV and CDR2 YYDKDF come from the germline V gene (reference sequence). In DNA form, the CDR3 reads TGTGCCACCAGCACGACAGCGAACACTGAAGCTTTCTTT. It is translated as CATSTTANTEAFF.

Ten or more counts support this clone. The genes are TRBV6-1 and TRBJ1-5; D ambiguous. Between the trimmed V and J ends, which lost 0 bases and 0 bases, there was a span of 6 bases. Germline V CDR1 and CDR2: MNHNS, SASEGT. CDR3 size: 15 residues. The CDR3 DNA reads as TGTGCCAGCAGTGAAGCCCGAAATAGCAATCAGCCCCAGCATTTT. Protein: CASSEARNSNQPQHF.

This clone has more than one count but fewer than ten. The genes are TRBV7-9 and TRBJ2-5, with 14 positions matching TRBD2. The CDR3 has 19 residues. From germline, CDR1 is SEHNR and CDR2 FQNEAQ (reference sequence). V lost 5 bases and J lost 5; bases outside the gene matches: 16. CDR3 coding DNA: TGTGCCAGCAGCCCCTACCCAGAGACTAGCGGGAGGGCCGGGGAGACCCAGTACTTC. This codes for CASSPYPETSGRAGETQYF.

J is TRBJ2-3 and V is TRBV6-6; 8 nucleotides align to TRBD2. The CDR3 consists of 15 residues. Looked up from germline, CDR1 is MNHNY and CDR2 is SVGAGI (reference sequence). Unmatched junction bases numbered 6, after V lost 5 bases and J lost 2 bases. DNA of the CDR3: TGTGCCAGCAGTCATAGCGGGGAGGCCACAGATACGCAGTATTTT. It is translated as CASSHSGEATDTQYF.

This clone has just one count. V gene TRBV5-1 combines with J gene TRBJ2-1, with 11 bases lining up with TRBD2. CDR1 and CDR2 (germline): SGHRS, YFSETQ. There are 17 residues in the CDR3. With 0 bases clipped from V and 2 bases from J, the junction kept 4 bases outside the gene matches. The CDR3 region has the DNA TGCGCCAGCAGCTTGGGTCCTAGCGGGGGGACCTACAATGAGCAGTTCTTC. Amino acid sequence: CASSLGPSGGTYNEQFF. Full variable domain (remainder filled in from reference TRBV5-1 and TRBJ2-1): KAGVTQTPRYLIKTRGQQVTLSCSPISGHRSVSWYQQTPGQGLQFLFEYFSETQRNKGNFPGRFSGRQFSNSRSEMNVSTLELGDSALYLCASSLGPSGGTYNEQFFGPGTRLTVL.

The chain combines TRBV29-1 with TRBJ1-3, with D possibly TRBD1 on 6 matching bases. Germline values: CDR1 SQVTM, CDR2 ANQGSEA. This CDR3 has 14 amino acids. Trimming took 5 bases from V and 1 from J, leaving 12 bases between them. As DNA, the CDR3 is TGCAGCGTTATAACCGGACAGTCTGGAAACACCATATATTTT. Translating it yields CSVITGQSGNTIYF.

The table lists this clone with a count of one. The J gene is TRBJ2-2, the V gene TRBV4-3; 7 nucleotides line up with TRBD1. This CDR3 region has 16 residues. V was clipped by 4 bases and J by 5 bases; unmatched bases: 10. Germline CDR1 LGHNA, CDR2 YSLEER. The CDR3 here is CASSPLAGGLTGELFF. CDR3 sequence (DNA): TGCGCCAGCAGCCCCCTGGCAGGGGGTTTGACCGGGGAGCTGTTTTTT.

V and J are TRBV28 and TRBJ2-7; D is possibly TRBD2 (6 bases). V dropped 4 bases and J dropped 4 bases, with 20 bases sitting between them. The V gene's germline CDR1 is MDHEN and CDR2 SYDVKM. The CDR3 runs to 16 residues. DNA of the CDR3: TGTGCCAGCAGTTCCCCCCTCGGAGGGGCCTTATACGAGCAGTACTTC. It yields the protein CASSSPLGGALYEQYF.

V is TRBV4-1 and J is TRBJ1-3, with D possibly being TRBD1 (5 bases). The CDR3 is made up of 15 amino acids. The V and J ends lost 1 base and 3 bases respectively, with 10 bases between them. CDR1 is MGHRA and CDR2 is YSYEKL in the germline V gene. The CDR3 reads CASSQARGVGNTIYF. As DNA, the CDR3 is TGCGCCAGCAGCCAAGCTAGGGGTGTTGGAAACACCATATATTTT.

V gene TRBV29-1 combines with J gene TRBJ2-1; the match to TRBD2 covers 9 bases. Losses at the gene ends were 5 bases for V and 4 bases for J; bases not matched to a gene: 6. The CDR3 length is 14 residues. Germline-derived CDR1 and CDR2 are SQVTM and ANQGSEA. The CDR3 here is CSVKRLADYNEQFF. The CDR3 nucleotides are TGCAGCGTTAAGAGACTAGCGGATTACAATGAGCAGTTCTTC.

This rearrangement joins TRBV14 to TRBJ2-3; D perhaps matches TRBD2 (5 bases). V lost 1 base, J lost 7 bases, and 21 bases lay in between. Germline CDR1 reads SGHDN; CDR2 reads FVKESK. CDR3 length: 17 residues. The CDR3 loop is CASSQGILTEARHTQYF. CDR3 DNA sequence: TGTGCCAGCAGCCAAGGCATTCTTACGGAGGCACGACATACGCAGTATTTT. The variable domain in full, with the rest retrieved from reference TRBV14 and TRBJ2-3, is EAGVTQFPSHSVIEKGQTVTLRCDPISGHDNLYWYRRVMGKEIKFLLHFVKESKQDESGMPNNRFLAERTGGTYSTLKVQPAELEDSGVYFCASSQGILTEARHTQYFGPGTRLTVL.